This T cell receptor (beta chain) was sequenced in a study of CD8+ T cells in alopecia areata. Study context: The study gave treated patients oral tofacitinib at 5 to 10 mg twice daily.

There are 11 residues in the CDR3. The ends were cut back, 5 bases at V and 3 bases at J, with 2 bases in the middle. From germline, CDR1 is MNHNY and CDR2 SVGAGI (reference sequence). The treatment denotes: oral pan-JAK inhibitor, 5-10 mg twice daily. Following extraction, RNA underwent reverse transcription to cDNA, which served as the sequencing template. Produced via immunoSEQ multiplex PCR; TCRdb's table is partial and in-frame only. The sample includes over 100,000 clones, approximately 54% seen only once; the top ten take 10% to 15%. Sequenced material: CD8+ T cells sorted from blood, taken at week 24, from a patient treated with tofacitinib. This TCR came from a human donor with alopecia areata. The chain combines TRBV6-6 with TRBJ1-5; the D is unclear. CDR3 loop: CASSHNQPQHF. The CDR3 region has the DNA TGTGCCAGCAGTCACAATCAGCCCCAGCATTTT.